The rows below give T cell receptor beta chains drawn from one sample of a study of T cell repertoires in cytomegalovirus infection. A single record per CDR3 protein comes from TCRdb applying MiXCR to the reads. Altogether about 830,000 distinct CDR3 sequences are present, approximately 30% being singletons, with the ten largest covering 9.5% to 15%. Antigens for these TCRs are unknown. The sequenced sample was cultured CD8+ T cells from PBMCs, obtained from culture after CMV antigen stimulation. The receptors come from a human donor in good health (CMV status not recorded). Some clones in this sample may be carry-over from other donors' samples. Both conserved end residues are part of each CDR3. Each record gives: J gene, D gene, V gene, clone size, CDR3 DNA, CDR3 protein. The D gene is left open where the match is weak. Part of the rows lack a size; the others show once, few, many or a class for expanded clones.

TRBJ1-6,TRBD1,TRBV13,NA,TGTGCCAGCAGCGCCGGGGGACAGGGGGGAGGTTCACCCCTCCACTTT,CASSAGGQGGGSPLHF
TRBJ2-1,NA,TRBV7-6,few,TGTGCCAGCAGACCAAACCCGGGGGGCAACTTAAAGTACAATGAGCAGTTCTTC,CASRPNPGGNLKYNEQFF
TRBJ2-5,TRBD1,TRBV12-3/TRBV12-4,many,TGTGCCAGCAGGCCGGGACAGGGGGGTGAGACCCAGTACTTC,CASRPGQGGETQYF
TRBJ2-5,NA,TRBV27,NA,TGTGCCAGCAGTCCACGAGGGGGAGGACAAGAGACCCAGTACTTC,CASSPRGGGQETQYF
TRBJ1-4,NA,TRBV4-3,few,TGCGCCAGCAGCCAATATCCGGCTCCCACTAATGAAAAACTGTTTTTT,CASSQYPAPTNEKLFF
TRBJ1-3,NA,TRBV19,once,TGTGCCAGTACCTGGGACTTTGGAAACACCATATATTTT,CASTWDFGNTIYF
TRBJ1-3,NA,TRBV28,NA,TGTGCCAGCACAACAGCCGACAGAAGCTCTGGAAACACCATATATTTT,CASTTADRSSGNTIYF
TRBJ1-5,NA,TRBV20-1,few,TGCAGTGCTAGAGATCTTAGTTGGCAGGGGTCTAGCAATCAGCCCCAGCATTTT,CSARDLSWQGSSNQPQHF
TRBJ2-5,TRBD2,TRBV24-1,few,TGTGCCACCAGTCCGGGACTAGCTTCCGAAGAGACCCAGTACTTC,CATSPGLASEETQYF
TRBJ1-1,NA,TRBV29-1,NA,TGCAGCGTGGGGACGGCTGAAGCTTTCTTT,CSVGTAEAFF
TRBJ2-3,NA,TRBV9,NA,TGTGCCAGCAGCCCCGAGGGGGGTTTGGTTATCACAGATACGCAGTATTTT,CASSPEGGLVITDTQYF
TRBJ1-2,NA,TRBV20-1,many,TGCAGTGCTAGAGATCGAGGAGTTGCGAGCGATGGCTACACCTTC,CSARDRGVASDGYTF
TRBJ1-2,NA,TRBV7-9,NA,TGTGCCAGCAGCCCCCCGGGACACTTTAACTATGGCTACACCTTC,CASSPPGHFNYGYTF
TRBJ1-6,TRBD1,TRBV10-3,NA,TGTGCCATCAGGGGAAGGGACAGGGGCGCGATAACCTCACCCCTCCACTTT,CAIRGRDRGAITSPLHF
TRBJ2-2,TRBD2,TRBV7-2,many,TGTGCCAGCAGCCGAAACCCTTGGGGGCAAGGACTAGCGGGGTACACCGGGGAGCTGTTTTTT,CASSRNPWGQGLAGYTGELFF
TRBJ1-5,NA,TRBV28,NA,TGTGCCAGCAGGAACACGAGTAGCAATCAGCCCCAGCATTTT,CASRNTSSNQPQHF
TRBJ1-6,TRBD1,TRBV7-2,many,TGTGCCAGCAGCCCCGGGACAGGAGATAATTCACCCCTCCACTTT,CASSPGTGDNSPLHF
TRBJ2-2,TRBD1,TRBV6-1,few,TGTGCCAGCAGTGGGGACAGGGCCGGGGAGCTGTTTTTT,CASSGDRAGELFF
TRBJ2-5,NA,TRBV4-2,NA,TGTGCCAGCAGTCCCCTTGAGGGGGGACAAGAGACCCAGTACTTC,CASSPLEGGQETQYF
TRBJ2-3,NA,TRBV5-6,NA,TGTGCCAGCAGCTTGGTTCAGGGAGAGGCAGATACGCAGTATTTT,CASSLVQGEADTQYF
TRBJ2-3,TRBD2,TRBV5-5,NA,TGTGCCAGCAGCTTGGTATGGACTAGCGGCTCTAGCACAGATACGCAGTATTTT,CASSLVWTSGSSTDTQYF
TRBJ1-2,TRBD1,TRBV6-5,NA,TGTGCCATTAGGACAGGGATTTATGGCTACACCTTC,CAIRTGIYGYTF
TRBJ2-5,NA,TRBV7-8,many,TGTGCCAGCAGCCCCGGAGATCAAGAGACCCAGTACTTC,CASSPGDQETQYF
TRBJ2-2,NA,TRBV12-3/TRBV12-4,few,TGTGCCAGCAGTTTGACTTTCAACACCGGGGAGCTGTTTTTT,CASSLTFNTGELFF
TRBJ1-1,TRBD1,TRBV7-3,few,TGTGCCAGCAGCATCATACAGGGGGCGCCGAACACTGAAGCTTTCTTT,CASSIIQGAPNTEAFF
TRBJ2-1,NA,TRBV7-2,few,TGTGCCAGCATGGTCGACAATGAGCAGTTCTTC,CASMVDNEQFF
TRBJ1-1,NA,TRBV4-1,few,TGCGCCAGCAGCCAAGATGAAGGGGTGAACGTTGAAGCTTTCTTT,CASSQDEGVNVEAFF
TRBJ1-5,TRBD1,TRBV5-6,NA,TGTGCCAGCAGCCTTGGACAGGGCCTGAGTCACCCCCAGCATTTT,CASSLGQGLSHPQHF
TRBJ1-2,NA,TRBV12-3/TRBV12-4,NA,TGTGCCAGCAGTCCCGCGGGCCGGGATGGCTACACCTTC,CASSPAGRDGYTF
TRBJ2-1,NA,TRBV7-9,NA,TGTGCCAGCAGCTTAGCGCTCGGACGGCTGATGTTCTTC,CASSLALGRLMFF
TRBJ1-2,NA,TRBV4-1,NA,TGTGCCAGCAGCCGAACCTTACAGGGAATTTTGGATGGCTACACCTTC,CASSRTLQGILDGYTF
TRBJ2-1,TRBD2,TRBV27,few,TGTGCCAGCAGTTTATCTGGCGGGGGGGCCCCTGAGCAGTTCTTC,CASSLSGGGAPEQFF